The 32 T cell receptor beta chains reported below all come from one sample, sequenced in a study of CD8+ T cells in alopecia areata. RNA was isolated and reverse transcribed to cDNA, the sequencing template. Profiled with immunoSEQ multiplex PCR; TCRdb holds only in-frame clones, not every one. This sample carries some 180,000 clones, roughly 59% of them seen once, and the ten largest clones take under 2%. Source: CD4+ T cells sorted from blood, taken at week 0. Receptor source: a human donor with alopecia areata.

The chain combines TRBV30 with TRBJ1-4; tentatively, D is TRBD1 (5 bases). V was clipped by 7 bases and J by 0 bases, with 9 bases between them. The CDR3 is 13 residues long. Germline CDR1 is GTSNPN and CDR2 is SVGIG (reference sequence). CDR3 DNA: TGTGCCTCCTGGGGGACAACTAATGAAAAACTGTTTTTT. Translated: CASWGTTNEKLFF. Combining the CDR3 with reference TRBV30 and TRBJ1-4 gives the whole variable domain SQTIHQWPATLVQPVGSPLSLECTVEGTSNPNLYWYRQAAGRGLQLLFYSVGIGQISSEVPQNLSASRPQDRQFILSSKKLLLSDSGFYLCASWGTTNEKLFFGSGTQLSVL.

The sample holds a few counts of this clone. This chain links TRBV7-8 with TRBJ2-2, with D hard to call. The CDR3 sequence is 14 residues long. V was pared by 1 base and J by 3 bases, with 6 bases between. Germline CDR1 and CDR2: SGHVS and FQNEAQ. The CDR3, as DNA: TGTGCCAGCAGCTTAGGGTCTGACACCGGGGAGCTGTTTTTT. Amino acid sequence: CASSLGSDTGELFF.

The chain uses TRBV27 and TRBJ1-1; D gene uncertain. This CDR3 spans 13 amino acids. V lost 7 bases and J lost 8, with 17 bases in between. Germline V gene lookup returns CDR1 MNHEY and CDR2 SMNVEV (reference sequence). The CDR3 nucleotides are TGTGCCAGCAAGAAGAGGAGGGATGGAGAAGCTTTCTTT. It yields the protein CASKKRRDGEAFF.

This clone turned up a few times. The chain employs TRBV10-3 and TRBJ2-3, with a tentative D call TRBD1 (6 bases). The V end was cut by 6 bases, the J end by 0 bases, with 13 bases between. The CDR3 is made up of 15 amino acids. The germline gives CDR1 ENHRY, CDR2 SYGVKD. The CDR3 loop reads CAIRMGDRSTDTQYF. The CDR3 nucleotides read TGTGCCATCAGAATGGGAGACAGGAGCACAGATACGCAGTATTTT.

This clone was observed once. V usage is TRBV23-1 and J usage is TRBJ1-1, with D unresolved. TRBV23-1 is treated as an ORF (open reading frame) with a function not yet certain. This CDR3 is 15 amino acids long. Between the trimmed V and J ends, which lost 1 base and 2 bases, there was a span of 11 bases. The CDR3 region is CASSQFYYFNTEAFF. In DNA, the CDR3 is TGCGCCAGCAGTCAATTTTACTACTTTAACACTGAAGCTTTCTTT.

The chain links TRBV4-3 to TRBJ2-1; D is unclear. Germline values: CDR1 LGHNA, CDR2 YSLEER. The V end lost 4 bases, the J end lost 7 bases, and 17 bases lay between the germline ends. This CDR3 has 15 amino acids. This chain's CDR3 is CASSPAGQAGNEQFF. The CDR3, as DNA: TGCGCCAGCAGCCCGGCCGGTCAGGCCGGGAATGAGCAGTTCTTC.

The CDR3 spells CATSRDMQVYNEQFF. For the CDR3, the DNA is TGTGCCACCAGCAGAGATATGCAGGTCTACAATGAGCAGTTCTTC. The chain couples TRBV15 to TRBJ2-1; D remains ambiguous. CDR1 is LNHNV and CDR2 is YYDKDF in the germline V gene (reference sequence). This CDR3 has 15 amino acids. V was clipped by 0 bases and J by 3 bases, with 9 bases between them.

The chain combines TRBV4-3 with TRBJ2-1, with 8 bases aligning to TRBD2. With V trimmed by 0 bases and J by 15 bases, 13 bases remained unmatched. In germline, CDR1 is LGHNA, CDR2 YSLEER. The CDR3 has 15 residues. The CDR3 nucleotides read TGCGCCAGCAGCCAAGATCTCGGGGGGGGCCTTCCGATGTTCTTC. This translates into CASSQDLGGGLPMFF.

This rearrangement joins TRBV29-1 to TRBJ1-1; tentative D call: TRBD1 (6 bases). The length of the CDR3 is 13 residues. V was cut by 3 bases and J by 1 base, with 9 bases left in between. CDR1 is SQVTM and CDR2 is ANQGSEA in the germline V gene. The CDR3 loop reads CSVDRGQNTEAFF. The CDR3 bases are TGCAGCGTTGACAGGGGACAGAACACTGAAGCTTTCTTT.

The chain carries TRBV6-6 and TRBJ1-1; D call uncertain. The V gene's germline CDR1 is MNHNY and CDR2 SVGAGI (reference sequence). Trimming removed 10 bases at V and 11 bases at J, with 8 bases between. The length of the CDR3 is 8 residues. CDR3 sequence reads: CATMDAFF. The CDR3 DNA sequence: TGTGCCACCATGGACGCTTTCTTT.

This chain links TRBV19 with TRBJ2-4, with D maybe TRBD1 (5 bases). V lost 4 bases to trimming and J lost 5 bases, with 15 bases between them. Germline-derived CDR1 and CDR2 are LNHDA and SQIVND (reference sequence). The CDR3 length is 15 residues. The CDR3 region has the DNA TGTGCCAGTAGTAGCTCCGGTCAGGGCCAAAACATTCAGTACTTC. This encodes CASSSSGQGQNIQYF.

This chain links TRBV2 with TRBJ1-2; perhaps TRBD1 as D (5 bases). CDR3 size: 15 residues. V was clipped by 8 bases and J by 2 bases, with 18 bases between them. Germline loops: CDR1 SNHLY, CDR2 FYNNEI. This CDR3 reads CASLPQGPNNYGYTF. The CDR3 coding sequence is TGTGCCAGCTTACCCCAGGGCCCGAACAACTATGGCTACACCTTC.

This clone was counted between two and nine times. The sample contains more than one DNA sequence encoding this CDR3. The CDR3 DNA is TGCAGCGTTACCGGGACAGGGGATGGCTACACCTTC. Amino acids: CSVTGTGDGYTF. The chain recombines TRBV29-1 with TRBJ1-2; 10 bases line up with TRBD1. The V segment lost 5 bases and the J segment 6 bases; nucleotides outside the gene matches: 3. The CDR3 loop spans 12 amino acids. Germline values: CDR1 SQVTM, CDR2 ANQGSEA.

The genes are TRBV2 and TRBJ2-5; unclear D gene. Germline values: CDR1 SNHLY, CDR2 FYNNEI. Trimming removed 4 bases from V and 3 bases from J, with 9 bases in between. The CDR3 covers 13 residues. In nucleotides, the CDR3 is TGTGCCAGCAGTGTTCACAGCAAAGAGACCCAGTACTTC. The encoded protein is CASSVHSKETQYF.

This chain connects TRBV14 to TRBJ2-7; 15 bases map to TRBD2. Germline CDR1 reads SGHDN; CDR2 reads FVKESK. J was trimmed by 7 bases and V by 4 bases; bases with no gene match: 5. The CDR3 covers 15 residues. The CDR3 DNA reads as TGTGCCAGCAGCCCCGGGACTAGCGGGGGGTTAGAGCAGTACTTC. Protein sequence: CASSPGTSGGLEQYF.

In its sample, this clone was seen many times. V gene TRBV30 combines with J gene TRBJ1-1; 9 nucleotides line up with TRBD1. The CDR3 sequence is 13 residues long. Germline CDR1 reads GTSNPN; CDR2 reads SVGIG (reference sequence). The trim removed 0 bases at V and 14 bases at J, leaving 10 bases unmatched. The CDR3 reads CAWSVGDRESGFF. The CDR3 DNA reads TGTGCCTGGAGTGTGGGGGACAGGGAATCGGGATTCTTT.

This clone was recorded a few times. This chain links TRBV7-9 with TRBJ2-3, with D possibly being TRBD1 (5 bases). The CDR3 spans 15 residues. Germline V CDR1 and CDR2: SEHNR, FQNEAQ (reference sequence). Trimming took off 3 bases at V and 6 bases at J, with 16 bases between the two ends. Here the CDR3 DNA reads TGTGCCAGCAGCTTGGGGCGGTCCCCATGGGATACGCAGTATTTT. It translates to CASSLGRSPWDTQYF.

The CDR3 reads CASSLPSGLETYEQYF. The CDR3 bases are TGTGCCAGCAGCTTACCCTCGGGACTCGAAACCTACGAGCAGTACTTC. This chain connects TRBV11-1 to TRBJ2-7; D perhaps matches TRBD2 (6 bases). V dropped 2 bases and J dropped 2 bases, with 16 bases sitting between them. The CDR3 sequence is 16 residues long. Germline values: CDR1 SGHAT, CDR2 FQDESV (reference sequence).

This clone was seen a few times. The CDR3 nucleotides read TGCAGCGTTGAAGATGGCGAACAGGCGATCTATGGCTACACCTTC. It is translated as CSVEDGEQAIYGYTF. The genes are TRBV29-1 and TRBJ1-2; tentative D call: TRBD1 (5 bases). Germline CDR1 and CDR2: SQVTM and ANQGSEA. The V gene lost 0 bases and the J gene lost 4 bases, with 15 bases spanning the gap. The length of the CDR3 is 15 residues.

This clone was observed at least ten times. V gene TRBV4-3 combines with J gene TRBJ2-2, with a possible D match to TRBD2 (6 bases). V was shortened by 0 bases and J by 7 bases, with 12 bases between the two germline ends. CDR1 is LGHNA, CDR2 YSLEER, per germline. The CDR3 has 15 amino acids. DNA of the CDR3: TGCGCCAGCAGCCAAGATCAACTAGCTAGCGGGGAGCTGTTTTTT. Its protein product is CASSQDQLASGELFF.

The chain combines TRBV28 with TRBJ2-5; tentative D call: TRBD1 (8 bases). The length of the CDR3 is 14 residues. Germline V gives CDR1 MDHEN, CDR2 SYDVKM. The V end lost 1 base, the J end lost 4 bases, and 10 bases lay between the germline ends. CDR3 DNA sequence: TGTGCCAGCAGTTTATACAGGGGGGGAGAGACCCAGTACTTC. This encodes CASSLYRGGETQYF.

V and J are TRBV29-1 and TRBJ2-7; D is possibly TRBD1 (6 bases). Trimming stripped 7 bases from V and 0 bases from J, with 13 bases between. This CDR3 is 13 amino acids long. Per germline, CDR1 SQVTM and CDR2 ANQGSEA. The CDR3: CSARQASSYEQYF. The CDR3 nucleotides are TGCAGCGCCAGACAGGCCAGCTCCTACGAGCAGTACTTC.

The CDR3 region is CASVGQGVPDTQYF. In DNA form, the CDR3 reads TGTGCCAGCGTAGGACAGGGTGTCCCAGATACGCAGTATTTT. This chain uses TRBV2 with TRBJ2-3; 8 positions agree with TRBD1. This CDR3 is built from 14 residues. V dropped 8 bases and J dropped 4; count of bases not matched to a gene: 8. Germline CDR1 reads SNHLY; CDR2 reads FYNNEI.

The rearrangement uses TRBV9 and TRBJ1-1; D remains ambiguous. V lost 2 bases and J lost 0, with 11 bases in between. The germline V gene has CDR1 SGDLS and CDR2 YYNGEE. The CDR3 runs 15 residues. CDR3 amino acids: CASSVGGAMNTEAFF. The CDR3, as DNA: TGTGCCAGCAGCGTGGGAGGTGCGATGAACACTGAAGCTTTCTTT. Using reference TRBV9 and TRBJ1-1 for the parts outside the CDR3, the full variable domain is DSGVTQTPKHLITATGQRVTLRCSPRSGDLSVYWYQQSLDQGLQFLIQYYNGEERAKGNILERFSAQQFPDLHSELNLSSLELGDSALYFCASSVGGAMNTEAFFGQGTRLTVV.

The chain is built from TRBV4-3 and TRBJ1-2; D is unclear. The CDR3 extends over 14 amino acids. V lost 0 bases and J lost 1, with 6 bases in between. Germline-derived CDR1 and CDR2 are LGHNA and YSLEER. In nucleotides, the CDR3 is TGCGCCAGCAGCCAAGAATGGGATAACTATGGCTACACCTTC. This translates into CASSQEWDNYGYTF.

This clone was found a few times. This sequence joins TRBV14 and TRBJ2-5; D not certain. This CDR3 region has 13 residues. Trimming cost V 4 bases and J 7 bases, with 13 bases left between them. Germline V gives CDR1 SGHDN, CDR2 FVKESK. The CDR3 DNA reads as TGTGCCAGCAGCCCATCCCGGACGGGGACCCAGTACTTC. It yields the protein CASSPSRTGTQYF.

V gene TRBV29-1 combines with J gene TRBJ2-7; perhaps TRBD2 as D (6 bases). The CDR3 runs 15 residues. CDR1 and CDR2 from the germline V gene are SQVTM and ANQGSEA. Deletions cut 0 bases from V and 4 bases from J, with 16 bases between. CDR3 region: CSVEDSGHPPYEQYF. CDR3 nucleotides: TGCAGCGTTGAAGATAGCGGTCATCCTCCTTACGAGCAGTACTTC.

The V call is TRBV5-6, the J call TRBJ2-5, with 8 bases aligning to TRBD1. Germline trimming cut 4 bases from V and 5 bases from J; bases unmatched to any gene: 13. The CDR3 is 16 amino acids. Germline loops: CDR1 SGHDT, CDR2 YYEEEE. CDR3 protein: CASSQRTGSLEETQYF. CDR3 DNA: TGTGCCAGCAGCCAGAGGACAGGGTCTCTGGAGGAGACCCAGTACTTC. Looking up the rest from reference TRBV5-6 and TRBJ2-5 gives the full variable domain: DAGVTQSPTHLIKTRGQQVTLRCSPKSGHDTVSWYQQALGQGPQFIFQYYEEEERQRGNFPDRFSGHQFPNYSSELNVNALLLGDSALYLCASSQRTGSLEETQYFGPGTRLLVL.

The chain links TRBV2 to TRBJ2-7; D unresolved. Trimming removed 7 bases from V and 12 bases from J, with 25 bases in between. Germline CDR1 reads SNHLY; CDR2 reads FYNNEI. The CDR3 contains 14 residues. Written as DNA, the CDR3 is TGTGCCAGCACCGAATACGGGTTTCCGGCCAGTTCGTACTTC. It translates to CASTEYGFPASSYF.

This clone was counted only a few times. The DNA for the CDR3 is TGCAGCGTTCAAGGGGGCTACGAGCAGTACTTC. Its translation is CSVQGGYEQYF. The chain recombines TRBV29-1 with TRBJ2-7, with D perhaps matching TRBD1 (6 bases). This CDR3 is built from 11 residues. Trimming shortened V by 5 bases and J by 3 bases, and 8 bases separated the two germline ends. Germline lookup yields CDR1 SQVTM and CDR2 ANQGSEA.

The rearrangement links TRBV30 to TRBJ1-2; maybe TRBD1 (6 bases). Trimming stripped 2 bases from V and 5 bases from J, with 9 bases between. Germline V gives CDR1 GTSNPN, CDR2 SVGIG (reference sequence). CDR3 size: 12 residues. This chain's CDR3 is CAWSSGTYGYTF. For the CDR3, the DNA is TGTGCCTGGAGTAGCGGGACATATGGCTACACCTTC.

The CDR3 sequence is CASSIEGTGSYGYTF. Here the CDR3 DNA reads TGTGCCAGTAGTATTGAAGGGACAGGATCCTATGGCTACACCTTC. The V and J genes are TRBV19 and TRBJ1-2; 8 bases match TRBD1. Germline CDR1 is LNHDA and CDR2 is SQIVND (reference sequence). This CDR3 spans 15 amino acids. V lost 3 bases, J lost 4 bases, and 7 bases stayed unmatched.